Listed here are 10 T cell receptor beta chains from one sample, sequenced in a study of cytomegalovirus exposure and HLA in healthy donors. The PCR had 60 Vbeta and 13 Jbeta primers. The table came from immunoSEQ multiplex PCR; TCRdb's copy has only in-frame clones and leaves some out. This table holds about 200,000 clones, around 79% found once. The sample taken for sequencing was PBMCs. These receptor sequences come from a male donor in good health and CMV-seropositive.

The J gene is TRBJ2-1, the V gene TRBV27; TRBD2 agrees at 7 bases. The CDR3 length is 16 residues. The ends lost 5 bases at V and 7 bases at J; junction bases unmatched: 14. CDR1 and CDR2 (germline): MNHEY, SMNVEV (reference sequence). DNA for the CDR3: TGTGCCAGCAGTCCCCCGGCTAGCGGCTCGGGAAATGAGCAGTTCTTC. It specifies CASSPPASGSGNEQFF.

The chain uses TRBV5-4 and TRBJ2-2; weak D call: TRBD2 (6 bases). Trimming shortened V by 6 bases and J by 4 bases, and 13 bases separated the two germline ends. The germline V gene has CDR1 SGHNT and CDR2 YYREEE (reference sequence). The CDR3 contains 14 residues. Here the CDR3 DNA reads TGTGCCAGCACCGCTCAGGGAGGCACCGGGGAGCTGTTTTTT. It yields the protein CASTAQGGTGELFF.

The genes are TRBV11-3 and TRBJ2-2; D is uncertain. The CDR3 loop spans 14 amino acids. Trimming removed 2 bases at V and 4 bases at J, with 8 bases between. Per the germline V gene, CDR1 is SGHNT and CDR2 is YENEEA. This chain's CDR3 is CASSLLGPTGELFF. CDR3 bases: TGTGCCAGCAGCTTACTAGGCCCCACCGGGGAGCTGTTTTTT.

This sequence joins TRBV7-2 and TRBJ2-1; 8 nucleotides match TRBD2. Trimming took 5 bases from V and 4 from J; bases not matched to a gene: 13. This CDR3 contains 17 residues. The germline V gene encodes CDR1 SGHTA and CDR2 FQGNSA. DNA for the CDR3: TGTGCCAGCAGCCTGCCCCAACTAGCGGACTTGTACAATGAGCAGTTCTTC. Translating gives CASSLPQLADLYNEQFF.

The V and J genes are TRBV14 and TRBJ2-7; D not certain. Trimming removed 4 bases from V and 0 bases from J, with 13 bases in between. From germline, CDR1 is SGHDN and CDR2 FVKESK. This CDR3 region has 15 residues. The CDR3 region has the DNA TGTGCCAGCAGCCCCATTTCGGGTTTCTCCTACGAGCAGTACTTC. Its protein product is CASSPISGFSYEQYF.

The genes are TRBV5-1 and TRBJ1-3; 7 positions agree with TRBD1. J lost 2 bases, V lost 5 bases, and 4 bases had no gene match. CDR1 SGHRS and CDR2 YFSETQ come from the germline V gene. This CDR3 region has 14 residues. CDR3 DNA sequence: TGCGCCAGCAGTCATGGGACAGCTGGAAACACCATATATTTT. Its protein product is CASSHGTAGNTIYF.

V usage is TRBV7-2 and J usage is TRBJ2-7; D gene uncertain. CDR1 SGHTA and CDR2 FQGNSA come from the germline V gene. The CDR3 spans 11 residues. Trimming took off 2 bases at V and 9 bases at J, with 8 bases between the two ends. CDR3 DNA sequence: TGTGCCAGCAGCTTAAATCGCGGGCAGTACTTC. It is translated as CASSLNRGQYF. The variable domain in full, with the rest retrieved from reference TRBV7-2 and TRBJ2-7, is GAGVSQSPSNKVTEKGKDVELRCDPISGHTALYWYRQSLGQGLEFLIYFQGNSAPDKSGLPSDRFSAERTGGSVSTLTIQRTQQEDSAVYLCASSLNRGQYFGPGTRLTVT.

V is TRBV10-3 and J is TRBJ1-1; 9 bases are a match to TRBD1. This CDR3 is 14 amino acids long. Germline V gene sequence: CDR1 ENHRY, CDR2 SYGVKD. The V segment lost 6 bases and the J segment 3 bases; nucleotides outside the gene matches: 5. The DNA of the CDR3 is TGTGCCATCAGACCCACAGGGGGCGACACTGAAGCTTTCTTT. Translated, it gives CAIRPTGGDTEAFF.

The V and J genes are TRBV7-3 and TRBJ2-5; possibly TRBD1 for D (6 bases). V was shortened by 4 bases and J by 4 bases, with 10 bases between the two germline ends. This CDR3 region has 13 residues. Looked up from germline, CDR1 is SGHTA and CDR2 is FQGTGA. As DNA, the CDR3 is TGTGCCAGCAGCTCTCAGGGGCCAGAGACCCAGTACTTC. Translated: CASSSQGPETQYF.

V usage is TRBV5-1 and J usage is TRBJ2-7, with D unclear. Germline V gene data show CDR1 as SGHRS and CDR2 as YFSETQ. The V and J ends lost 4 bases and 5 bases respectively, with 13 bases between them. The CDR3 sequence is 13 residues long. As DNA, the CDR3 is TGCGCCAGCAGCCCTAACCCCACCCACGAGCAGTACTTC. It codes for CASSPNPTHEQYF.